The rows below give T cell receptor beta chains drawn from one sample of a study of T-cell reconstitution after alpha-beta-depleted transplantation in children. TCRdb analysed the PCR reads with MiXCR anew, one entry per CDR3 protein. This sample has 330,000 or so distinct CDR3 sequences, with 9% to 12% found just once. The material sequenced was PBMCs from the stem cell graft donor, taken from the stem cell graft. Receptor source: a human donor who donated a stem cell graft to a child with acute lymphoblastic leukemia. Both conserved end residues are part of each CDR3. Each record gives: clone size, V gene, D gene, J gene, CDR3 DNA, CDR3 protein. D genes are given only for firm matches. Size is stated for part of the rows, as once, few or many counts, or as a class when the clone is expanded.

clone size: few
V gene: TRBV7-9
D gene: .
J gene: TRBJ2-1
CDR3 DNA: TGTGCCAGCAGCCCAGTCAGGCTCTCCAATGAGCAGTTCTTC
CDR3 protein: CASSPVRLSNEQFF

clone size: .
V gene: TRBV9
D gene: .
J gene: TRBJ2-3
CDR3 DNA: TGTGCCAGCAGCGTATTGGGGCGGGCGAGCACAGATACGCAGTATTTT
CDR3 protein: CASSVLGRASTDTQYF

clone size: few
V gene: TRBV14
D gene: .
J gene: TRBJ2-2
CDR3 DNA: TGTGCCAGCAGCAAGCATGCCAGGTCCACCGGGGAGCTGTTTTTT
CDR3 protein: CASSKHARSTGELFF

clone size: .
V gene: TRBV15
D gene: .
J gene: TRBJ1-5
CDR3 DNA: TGTGCCACCGCCAGGTTCGACAGCCACAATCAGCCCCAGCATTTT
CDR3 protein: CATARFDSHNQPQHF

clone size: few
V gene: TRBV6-1
D gene: .
J gene: TRBJ2-2
CDR3 DNA: TGTGCCAGTGTTGGGGGGAACACCGGGGAGCTGTTTTTT
CDR3 protein: CASVGGNTGELFF

clone size: few
V gene: TRBV5-5
D gene: TRBD1
J gene: TRBJ2-1
CDR3 DNA: TGTGCCAGCAGCTGGGGACAGGGGGCTTTCAATGAGCAGTTCTTC
CDR3 protein: CASSWGQGAFNEQFF

clone size: few
V gene: TRBV6-2/TRBV6-3
D gene: TRBD2
J gene: TRBJ2-1
CDR3 DNA: TGTGCCAGCAGTTACCTTCTTGTGGTGACTAGCGGGAGTTTGAATGAGCAGTTCTTC
CDR3 protein: CASSYLLVVTSGSLNEQFF

clone size: .
V gene: TRBV5-1
D gene: TRBD1
J gene: TRBJ1-1
CDR3 DNA: TGCGCCAGCAGCTTGAGTGTCGACAGGGGGGGGAAGACTGAAGCTTTCTTT
CDR3 protein: CASSLSVDRGGKTEAFF

clone size: .
V gene: TRBV4-3
D gene: TRBD2
J gene: TRBJ2-1
CDR3 DNA: TGCGCCAGCAGCCAAATGCTAGCGGGAGGTGAGTCGTTCTTC
CDR3 protein: CASSQMLAGGESFF

clone size: few
V gene: TRBV5-8
D gene: .
J gene: TRBJ2-1
CDR3 DNA: TGTGCCAGCAGCTTGGCGGGGGCCGGGGAGCAGTTCTTC
CDR3 protein: CASSLAGAGEQFF

clone size: .
V gene: TRBV4-1
D gene: .
J gene: TRBJ2-5
CDR3 DNA: TGCGCCAGCAGCCAGGGGACACCTGGGGGGACCCAGTACTTC
CDR3 protein: CASSQGTPGGTQYF

clone size: few
V gene: TRBV27
D gene: .
J gene: TRBJ2-1
CDR3 DNA: TGTGCCAGCAGAATGGCAGCGTGGAATGAGCAGTTCTTC
CDR3 protein: CASRMAAWNEQFF

clone size: many
V gene: TRBV12-3/TRBV12-4
D gene: TRBD2
J gene: TRBJ2-1
CDR3 DNA: TGTGCCAGCAGTTTAAGGCTAGCGGGAGGGGTAGAGCAGTTCTTC
CDR3 protein: CASSLRLAGGVEQFF

clone size: .
V gene: TRBV20-1
D gene: .
J gene: TRBJ2-7
CDR3 DNA: TGCAGTGCTAGAATCTCTCAGCAGTACTTC
CDR3 protein: CSARISQQYF

clone size: few
V gene: TRBV4-1
D gene: TRBD1
J gene: TRBJ1-2
CDR3 DNA: TGCGCCAGCAGCGTCACCCGGACAGGGGGTACTAACTATGGCTACACCTTC
CDR3 protein: CASSVTRTGGTNYGYTF

clone size: many
V gene: TRBV29-1
D gene: TRBD1
J gene: TRBJ1-1
CDR3 DNA: TGCAGCGTTGAAGACGACAGGGGCCCGAACACTGAAGCTTTCTTT
CDR3 protein: CSVEDDRGPNTEAFF

clone size: .
V gene: TRBV7-9
D gene: TRBD1
J gene: TRBJ1-1
CDR3 DNA: TGTGCCAGCAGTAAAAACGGGACAGCTTTCAGGTCAGCTTTCTTT
CDR3 protein: CASSKNGTAFRSAFF

clone size: many
V gene: TRBV20-1
D gene: .
J gene: TRBJ2-2
CDR3 DNA: TGCAGTGCCCGACCCCGGGGGACCGGGGAGCTGTTTTTT
CDR3 protein: CSARPRGTGELFF

clone size: .
V gene: TRBV3-1
D gene: TRBD2
J gene: TRBJ2-1
CDR3 DNA: TGTGCCAGCAGAAGCGGGAGGAATGAGCAGTTCTTC
CDR3 protein: CASRSGRNEQFF

clone size: few
V gene: TRBV15
D gene: .
J gene: TRBJ1-2
CDR3 DNA: TGTGCCACCAGCTATACCACCCCGAAGGTATTGGGAGGCTACACCTTC
CDR3 protein: CATSYTTPKVLGGYTF

clone size: .
V gene: TRBV5-1
D gene: .
J gene: TRBJ2-5
CDR3 DNA: TGCGCCAGCAGACCCTGGGCAGAACAAGAGACCCAGTACTTC
CDR3 protein: CASRPWAEQETQYF

clone size: .
V gene: TRBV5-1
D gene: .
J gene: TRBJ2-7
CDR3 DNA: TGCGCCAGCAGCTTGCCAGTGCACCCTTGGGAGCAGTACTTC
CDR3 protein: CASSLPVHPWEQYF

clone size: few
V gene: TRBV12-3/TRBV12-4
D gene: TRBD2
J gene: TRBJ2-7
CDR3 DNA: TGTGCCAGCAGTAACGGACTAGCGGGAGGGCTTGAGGTGGAGCAGTACTTC
CDR3 protein: CASSNGLAGGLEVEQYF

clone size: .
V gene: TRBV7-2
D gene: TRBD1
J gene: TRBJ2-1
CDR3 DNA: TGTGCCAGCAGCTTAACAGGGGGAACCTACAATGAGCAGTTCTTC
CDR3 protein: CASSLTGGTYNEQFF

clone size: .
V gene: TRBV4-3
D gene: TRBD2
J gene: TRBJ2-2
CDR3 DNA: TGCGCCAGCAGCCAACTAAAAGGGACTAGCGGGGACTGGAACACCGGGGAGCTGTTTTTT
CDR3 protein: CASSQLKGTSGDWNTGELFF

clone size: .
V gene: TRBV6-1
D gene: TRBD1
J gene: TRBJ1-1
CDR3 DNA: TGTGCCAGCAGTGAAGACCGGACAGGGGCGATGAACACTGAAGCTTTCTTT
CDR3 protein: CASSEDRTGAMNTEAFF